The clone carrying this TCR beta chain was seen more than once but under ten times. Its antigen is as yet unknown. V shed 6 bases and J shed 3 bases, with 12 bases lying between them. The CDR3 length is 14 residues. This sample was taken from a study of response to subunit inactivated influenza vaccine. The study, taken as a whole, reports: The authors offered the suggestion that each seasonal influenza vaccination recruits few new T cells.

TCRdb fed the RT-PCR reads into MiXCR, producing one record per CDR3 protein. This sample has 450,000 to 550,000 distinct CDR3 sequences, with about 25% found just once. V and J are TRBV12-3 or TRBV12-4 and TRBJ2-1; no reliable D call. This receptor was identified in a man over 45 who received an inactivated influenza vaccine. Sample: CD4+ T cells sorted from PBMCs, taken more than 4 days after vaccination. Here the CDR3 reads CASSKRSGYNEQFF. The CDR3 DNA reads TGTGCCAGCAGCAAAAGATCAGGCTACAATGAGCAGTTCTTC.